The rows below give T cell receptor beta chains drawn from one sample of a study of blood T cells in healthy people across ages. TCRdb re-derived calls from the 5' RACE reads in MiXCR, one entry per CDR3 protein. This table has about 670,000 distinct CDR3 sequences, about 51% appearing once. The sample was blood. Receptor source: a woman aged 80 or older in good health. The CDR3 runs from the conserved cysteine through the conserved F or W. The D gene is left open where the match is weak. A row's size may be missing; if present it is once, few, many or a size class.

v_gene,j_gene,abundance,d_gene,CDR3nt,CDR3aa
TRBV5-1,TRBJ2-5,once,.,TGCGCCAGCACTTCCGGGGGGCTGGAAGAGACCCAGTACTTC,CASTSGGLEETQYF
TRBV5-1,TRBJ1-1,.,.,TGCGCCAGCAGCTTCCCAGATAGTGCTGAAGCTTTCTTT,CASSFPDSAEAFF
TRBV20-1,TRBJ2-6,.,.,TGCAGTGCTAGAGATGGGGGTGTGGCTGGGGCCAACGTCCTGACTTTC,CSARDGGVAGANVLTF
TRBV30,TRBJ2-3,.,.,TGTGCCTGGCGCACTGGCCAGACGCAGTATTTT,CAWRTGQTQYF
TRBV27,TRBJ2-7,.,.,TGTGCCAGCAGTTTCACGGGAAGCCTCTACGAGCAGTACTTC,CASSFTGSLYEQYF
TRBV2,TRBJ2-7,many,.,TGTGCCAGCAGTGATTCGGGGGTCTACGAGCAGTACTTC,CASSDSGVYEQYF
TRBV5-4,TRBJ2-2,.,.,TGTGCCACCACGTCGGAGGGAAGCGGGGAGCTGTTTTTT,CATTSEGSGELFF
TRBV4-3,TRBJ2-3,.,TRBD1,TGCGCCAGCAGCCAAGATTTCGGACAGGGGGCAGATACGCAGTATTTT,CASSQDFGQGADTQYF
TRBV12-3/TRBV12-4,TRBJ2-3,many,.,TGTGCCACGAACCGGGTGGACAAAAGCACAGATACGCAGTATTTT,CATNRVDKSTDTQYF
TRBV7-9,TRBJ2-7,.,TRBD2,TGTGCCAGCAGCTTATTAGCGGGGTCCCCGAATAGGCAGTACTTC,CASSLLAGSPNRQYF
TRBV12-3/TRBV12-4,TRBJ1-2,.,.,TGTGCCAGCAGTCGGCCCCCCGATAACTATGGCTACACCTTC,CASSRPPDNYGYTF
TRBV20-1,TRBJ1-1,.,.,TGCAGTGCTAGAGAGCCGGGACACGAAGCTTTCTTT,CSAREPGHEAFF
TRBV7-9,TRBJ2-1,.,TRBD1,TGTGCCAGCAGCTTAGTCAGGTCGGGACAGGGGTACAATGAGCAGTTCTTC,CASSLVRSGQGYNEQFF
TRBV5-1,TRBJ2-1,.,TRBD2,TGCGCCAGCAGCTTGGTCGTATCACTAGCGGGAGGCAATGAGCAGTTCTTC,CASSLVVSLAGGNEQFF
TRBV20-1,TRBJ2-3,.,TRBD1,TGCAGTGCTCAGACCGGGACAGGGGGAGATACGCAGTATTTT,CSAQTGTGGDTQYF